The clone carrying this TCR beta chain was observed a single time. The data stem from a study of T cell changes during pregnancy in multiple sclerosis. Only in-frame clones appear in the TCRdb table, and some are missing; sequencing was by immunoSEQ multiplex PCR. The table lists 45,000 to 55,000 clones, 80% to 95% of them singletons. The germline V and J ends were trimmed by 4 bases and 0 bases, with 11 bases remaining between them. CDR1 and CDR2 (germline): SGHTS, YDEGEE. CDR3 length: 15 residues. The clonotype was recovered from a female donor in good health, enrolled as a control in a pregnancy study. This chain links TRBV5-8 with TRBJ1-3; the D is unclear. This material consisted of CD4+ T cells from peripheral blood mononuclear cells, taken after pregnancy. This chain's CDR3 is CASSLDGSSGNTIYF. The CDR3 region has the DNA TGTGCCAGCAGCCTGGACGGGTCCTCTGGAAACACCATATATTTT.